These 26 T cell receptor beta chains were all obtained from the same sample, sequenced in a study of T cell responses to AZD1222 COVID-19 vaccine. Assay: immunoSEQ multiplex PCR; the TCRdb copy retains only in-frame clones and omits some. This repertoire shows over 130,000 clones, about 91% found once; its top ten account for about 10%. The specimen was peripheral blood, collected 28 days after the second AZD1222 dose. The receptor set was obtained from an adult who received the AZD1222 COVID-19 vaccine.

The rearrangement uses TRBV4-2 and TRBJ2-5; TRBD1 agrees at 8 bases. Germline V gene data show CDR1 as LGHNA and CDR2 as YNFKEQ. Trimming cost V 3 bases and J 4 bases; bases outside gene matches: 10. The CDR3 is made up of 16 amino acids. The DNA for the CDR3 is TGTGCCAGCAGCCATCAGGGACAGGAAAGTCCAGAGACCCAGTACTTC. Its protein product is CASSHQGQESPETQYF.

The chain links TRBV19 to TRBJ1-2; 8 nucleotides match TRBD1. This CDR3 comprises 14 residues. CDR1 is LNHDA, CDR2 SQIVND, per germline (reference sequence). V was clipped by 3 bases and J by 5 bases; unmatched bases: 5. The CDR3: CASSINRGLYGYTF. In nucleotides, the CDR3 is TGTGCCAGTAGTATCAACAGGGGGTTATATGGCTACACCTTC. Combining the CDR3 with reference TRBV19 and TRBJ1-2 gives the whole variable domain DGGITQSPKYLFRKEGQNVTLSCEQNLNHDAMYWYRQDPGQGLRLIYYSQIVNDFQKGDIAEGYSVSREKKESFPLTVTSAQKNPTAFYLCASSINRGLYGYTFGSGTRLTVV.

The CDR3 region is CASSFRGVRNTEAFF. The CDR3, as DNA: TGTGCCAGCAGTTTCAGGGGGGTAAGGAACACTGAAGCTTTCTTT. The rearrangement joins TRBV27 to TRBJ1-1, with 7 bases lining up with TRBD1. With V trimmed by 3 bases and J by 1 base, 5 bases remained unmatched. Germline lookup yields CDR1 MNHEY and CDR2 SMNVEV (reference sequence). CDR3 length equals 15 residues.

The chain has TRBV14 and TRBJ2-7; 9 positions match TRBD2. Trimming at V came to 5 bases and at J to 5 bases, leaving 22 bases not matched to a gene. Germline CDR1 SGHDN, CDR2 FVKESK. The CDR3 has 19 amino acids. CDR3 coding DNA: TGTGCCAGCAGCTCCCTCCGGCGGGAGGGTCCGATGTTGGCCGACGAGCAGTACTTC. This sequence encodes CASSSLRREGPMLADEQYF.

The V gene is TRBV7-9, the J gene TRBJ1-1; TRBD1 matches 8 bases. Germline trimming cut 1 base from V and 0 bases from J; bases unmatched to any gene: 4. This CDR3 is 16 amino acids long. Per the germline V gene, CDR1 is SEHNR and CDR2 is FQNEAQ (reference sequence). CDR3 region: CASSLGQGAMNTEAFF. Written as DNA, the CDR3 is TGTGCCAGCAGCTTAGGGCAGGGGGCCATGAACACTGAAGCTTTCTTT.

CDR3: CASTLGLQPQHF. The CDR3 DNA sequence: TGTGCCAGTACCCTCGGGCTGCAGCCCCAGCATTTT. V usage is TRBV19 and J usage is TRBJ1-5; D gene uncertain. V shed 7 bases and J shed 7 bases, with 11 bases lying between them. This CDR3 is built from 12 residues. From germline, CDR1 is LNHDA and CDR2 SQIVND (reference sequence).

This chain connects TRBV29-1 to TRBJ1-4; D perhaps matches TRBD1 (5 bases). The length of the CDR3 is 15 residues. Germline V gives CDR1 SQVTM, CDR2 ANQGSEA. The V end lost 0 bases, the J end lost 3 bases, and 11 bases lay between the germline ends. The CDR3 DNA is TGCAGCGTTGAAGATCGGGGGGGGTCTAATGAAAAACTGTTTTTT. Translated, it gives CSVEDRGGSNEKLFF.

This clone was counted once. This sequence joins TRBV12-5 and TRBJ1-1, with 8 positions matching TRBD1. The CDR3 runs to 14 residues. Germline V lookup: CDR1 LGHNT, CDR2 FRNRAP. Germline trimming cut 6 bases from V and 2 bases from J; bases unmatched to any gene: 5. DNA for the CDR3: TGTGCTAGTGGCCCCGGACAGGGAAACACTGAAGCTTTCTTT. Translated: CASGPGQGNTEAFF.

The rearrangement links TRBV5-6 to TRBJ2-3; 12 positions agree with TRBD2. Germline CDR1 SGHDT, CDR2 YYEEEE. This CDR3 contains 17 residues. Unmatched junction bases numbered 7, after V lost 4 bases and J lost 1 base. CDR3 bases: TGTGCCAGCAGCCAGAGAGGACTAGCGGGACGCACAGATACGCAGTATTTT. As protein: CASSQRGLAGRTDTQYF. Based on the CDR3 plus reference TRBV5-6 and TRBJ2-3, the full variable domain is DAGVTQSPTHLIKTRGQQVTLRCSPKSGHDTVSWYQQALGQGPQFIFQYYEEEERQRGNFPDRFSGHQFPNYSSELNVNALLLGDSALYLCASSQRGLAGRTDTQYFGPGTRLTVL.

V and J are TRBV27 and TRBJ1-1; D uncertain. The CDR3 consists of 14 residues. Germline assignment: CDR1 MNHEY and CDR2 SMNVEV (reference sequence). Trimming cost V 6 bases and J 10 bases, with 21 bases left between them. CDR3 sequence (DNA): TGTGCCAGCAGCTCGTTAGGGTACGGTGTAGGAGCTTTCTTT. The encoded protein is CASSSLGYGVGAFF.

The chain employs TRBV5-6 and TRBJ1-4; D not resolved. Germline CDR1 is SGHDT and CDR2 is YYEEEE. The V end was cut by 0 bases, the J end by 0 bases, with 15 bases between. The CDR3 sequence is 18 residues long. The CDR3 here is CASSLAGRAISTNEKLFF. The CDR3 DNA is TGTGCCAGCAGCTTGGCGGGGAGGGCTATCTCAACTAATGAAAAACTGTTTTTT.

The chain joins TRBV9 to TRBJ2-2; 11 nucleotides line up with TRBD1. This CDR3 spans 16 amino acids. The ends lost 0 bases at V and 5 bases at J; junction bases unmatched: 3. Germline V gene sequence: CDR1 SGDLS, CDR2 YYNGEE. This CDR3 is CASSVGTGGRTGELFF. CDR3 in DNA: TGTGCCAGCAGCGTAGGGACAGGGGGCCGGACCGGGGAGCTGTTTTTT.

The rearrangement uses TRBV28 and TRBJ2-1; D might be TRBD2 (6 bases). This CDR3 has 14 amino acids. Deletions cut 2 bases from V and 8 bases from J, with 13 bases between. Germline V gives CDR1 MDHEN, CDR2 SYDVKM. This CDR3 reads CASSLAGGIDEQFF. The CDR3 DNA reads as TGTGCCAGCAGTTTAGCTGGGGGGATCGATGAGCAGTTCTTC.

The CDR3 region has the DNA TGTGCCAGCAGCCGACAGGGCGGCGAGCAGTACGTC. Translated: CASSRQGGEQYV. The chain has TRBV6-2 or TRBV6-3 and TRBJ2-7; 7 bases match TRBD1. This CDR3 has 12 amino acids. CDR1 and CDR2 (germline): MNHEY, SVGEGT. Unmatched junction bases numbered 5, after V lost 6 bases and J lost 6 bases.

Worth noting for this clone: A much bigger clone sits one base away, suggesting this may be a read error. The chain is built from TRBV25-1 and TRBJ1-1; D unclear. V lost 3 bases and J lost 1, with 3 bases in between. The V gene's germline CDR1 is MGHDK and CDR2 SYGVNS. The length of the CDR3 is 12 residues. For the CDR3, the DNA is TGTGCCAGCAGTGAGGGGAACACTGAAGCTTTCTTT. It encodes CASSEGNTEAFF.

The V gene is TRBV7-2, the J gene TRBJ1-6; 7 bases map to TRBD1. Losses at the gene ends were 5 bases for V and 10 bases for J; bases not matched to a gene: 11. The CDR3 is made up of 15 amino acids. Germline V gene data show CDR1 as SGHTA and CDR2 as FQGNSA. CDR3 amino acids: CASSRSTGDGSPLHF. The CDR3 region has the DNA TGTGCCAGCAGCAGAAGCACAGGGGATGGATCACCCCTCCACTTT.

The rearrangement joins TRBV7-8 to TRBJ1-3; D gene unclear. This CDR3 is built from 16 residues. Germline V CDR1 and CDR2: SGHVS, FQNEAQ. Trimming pared 2 bases from V and 2 bases from J, leaving 13 bases between. CDR3 coding DNA: TGTGCCAGCAGCTTAAGTGCCAGGAACACTGGAAACACCATATATTTT. Amino acids: CASSLSARNTGNTIYF.

The chain employs TRBV19 and TRBJ2-1; D is possibly TRBD2 (9 bases). The CDR3 has 18 amino acids. Trimming took 4 bases from V and 4 from J, leaving 23 bases between them. Germline V lookup: CDR1 LNHDA, CDR2 SQIVND (reference sequence). In DNA, the CDR3 is TGTGCCAGTAGTAATAGGGCGGGAGGGACAGGCGTATACAATGAGCAGTTCTTC. It translates to CASSNRAGGTGVYNEQFF. Complete variable domain (other parts from reference TRBV19 and TRBJ2-1): DGGITQSPKYLFRKEGQNVTLSCEQNLNHDAMYWYRQDPGQGLRLIYYSQIVNDFQKGDIAEGYSVSREKKESFPLTVTSAQKNPTAFYLCASSNRAGGTGVYNEQFFGPGTRLTVL.

This clone was observed once. The chain is built from TRBV7-2 and TRBJ2-5, with D possibly matching TRBD2 (5 bases). Germline V gives CDR1 SGHTA, CDR2 FQGNSA. The CDR3 has 15 residues. V was shortened by 5 bases and J by 1 base, with 14 bases between the two germline ends. In nucleotides, the CDR3 is TGTGCCAGCAGCCCCAACGAGGGCCCCCAAGAGACCCAGTACTTC. Encoded protein: CASSPNEGPQETQYF.

V gene TRBV7-8 combines with J gene TRBJ1-5; the match to TRBD1 covers 9 bases. The CDR3 runs to 19 residues. Germline V lookup: CDR1 SGHVS, CDR2 FQNEAQ. The junction had 13 bases not matched to a gene; V was cut back by 4 bases and J by 0 bases. CDR3 loop: CASSSSRDRVSTSNQPQHF. As DNA, the CDR3 is TGTGCCAGCAGCTCGTCCCGGGACAGGGTTTCGACTAGCAATCAGCCCCAGCATTTT.

The V and J genes are TRBV7-2 and TRBJ2-7, with a weak D call TRBD2 (6 bases). The CDR3 length is 15 residues. Germline V lookup: CDR1 SGHTA, CDR2 FQGNSA. Trimming pared 1 base from V and 2 bases from J, leaving 12 bases between. The CDR3 here is CASSLVEGGAYEQYF. Here the CDR3 DNA reads TGTGCCAGCAGCTTAGTTGAGGGCGGGGCCTACGAGCAGTACTTC. Supplemented by reference TRBV7-2 and TRBJ2-7, the full variable domain reads GAGVSQSPSNKVTEKGKDVELRCDPISGHTALYWYRQSLGQGLEFLIYFQGNSAPDKSGLPSDRFSAERTGGSVSTLTIQRTQQEDSAVYLCASSLVEGGAYEQYFGPGTRLTVT.

This chain uses TRBV6-2 or TRBV6-3 with TRBJ1-1, with unresolved D. CDR3 length: 12 residues. Germline values: CDR1 MNHEY, CDR2 SVGEGT. V lost 2 bases and J 1 base, leaving 2 bases between the germline ends. The chain's CDR3 is CASSYRNTEAFF. In DNA, the CDR3 is TGTGCCAGCAGTTACAGGAACACTGAAGCTTTCTTT.

The CDR3, as DNA: TGTGCCAGCAGCCGTTCGAGGGCCCGGGCAGATACGCAGTATTTT. Translating it yields CASSRSRARADTQYF. This chain joins TRBV3-1 (or the pseudogene TRBV3-2) and TRBJ2-3; tentative D call: TRBD2 (5 bases). Trimming cost V 4 bases and J 4 bases, with 15 bases left between them. The CDR3 sequence is 15 residues long. Per germline, CDR1 LGHDT and CDR2 YNNKEL (reference sequence).

The gene calls are TRBV7-9 and TRBJ1-3, with no clear D. The CDR3 runs to 15 residues. Trimming left V 3 bases short and J 0 bases short, with 9 bases between. CDR1 is SEHNR, CDR2 FQNEAQ, per germline (reference sequence). The CDR3 DNA follows: TGTGCCAGCAGCTTCTTCTTGAACTCTGGAAACACCATATATTTT. Its protein product is CASSFFLNSGNTIYF.

This sequence joins TRBV30 and TRBJ2-7; D is uncertain. CDR1 GTSNPN and CDR2 SVGIG come from the germline V gene (reference sequence). This CDR3 region has 12 residues. V dropped 0 bases and J dropped 2 bases, with 5 bases sitting between them. DNA for the CDR3: TGTGCCTGGAGTGTAGGGACCTACGAGCAGTACGTC. The encoded protein is CAWSVGTYEQYV.

V is TRBV19 and J is TRBJ1-2; possible D gene TRBD1, 6 bases. The CDR3 runs 14 residues. Germline V gene lookup returns CDR1 LNHDA and CDR2 SQIVND (reference sequence). Trimming cost V 6 bases and J 0 bases, with 11 bases left between them. CDR3 sequence: CASRDSATNYGYTF. DNA of the CDR3: TGTGCCAGTAGGGACAGCGCTACTAACTATGGCTACACCTTC.